This passage covers 2 T cell receptor beta chains from one sample sequenced in a study of post-analysis software for immune sequencing data. Whole-study findings and limits: Patients showed TRBV5-6, TRBV5-1 and TRBV20-1 among a few TRBV segments more frequent than in controls.

The antigens for these receptors are not known. Prepared TCR beta cDNA libraries contained unique molecular identifiers. TCRdb passed the PCR reads through MiXCR, listing each CDR3 protein once. The sample yields roughly 400,000 distinct CDR3 sequences, about 39% seen once. The source material was blood. The receptor source for this set is a girl aged 2 to 10 with multiple sclerosis.

This clonotype has more than one count but fewer than ten. This chain uses TRBV7-2 with TRBJ1-6; 8 nucleotides align to TRBD1. V dropped 3 bases and J dropped 2; count of bases not matched to a gene: 9. CDR1 and CDR2 from the germline V gene are SGHTA and FQGNSA. This CDR3 region has 18 residues. The CDR3: CASSFPGDRRAYNSPLHF. The CDR3 DNA reads TGTGCCAGCAGCTTCCCCGGGGACAGGAGGGCCTATAATTCACCCCTCCACTTT.

The V gene is TRBV27, the J gene TRBJ1-5; no clear D gene. With 1 base removed from V and 3 bases from J, the gap between germline ends came to 10 bases. This CDR3 is built from 15 residues. Germline CDR1 and CDR2: MNHEY and SMNVEV (reference sequence). CDR3 nucleotide sequence: TGTGCCAGCAGTTTATTTGGAGGGTTCAATCAGCCCCAGCATTTT. Translated, it gives CASSLFGGFNQPQHF.